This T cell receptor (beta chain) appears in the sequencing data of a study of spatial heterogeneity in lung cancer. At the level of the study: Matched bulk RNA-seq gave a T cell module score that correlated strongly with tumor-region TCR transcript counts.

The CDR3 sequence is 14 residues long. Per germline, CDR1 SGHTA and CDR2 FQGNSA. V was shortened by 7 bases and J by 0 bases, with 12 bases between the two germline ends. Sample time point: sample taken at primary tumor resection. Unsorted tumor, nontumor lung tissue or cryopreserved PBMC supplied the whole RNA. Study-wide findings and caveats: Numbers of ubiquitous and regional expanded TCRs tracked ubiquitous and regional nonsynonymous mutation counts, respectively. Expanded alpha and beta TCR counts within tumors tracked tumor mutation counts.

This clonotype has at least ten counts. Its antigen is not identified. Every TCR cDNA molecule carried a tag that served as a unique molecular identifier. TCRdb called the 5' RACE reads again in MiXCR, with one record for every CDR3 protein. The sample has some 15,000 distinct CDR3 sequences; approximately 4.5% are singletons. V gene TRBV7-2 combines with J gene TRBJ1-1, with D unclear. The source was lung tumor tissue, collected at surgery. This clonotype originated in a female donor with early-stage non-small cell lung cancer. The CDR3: CASKVNAMNTEAFF. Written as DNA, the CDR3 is TGTGCCAGCAAGGTCAATGCCATGAACACTGAAGCTTTCTTT.